A selection of T cell receptor beta chains follows, all from one sample in a study of T cells in Graves' hyperthyroidism and ophthalmopathy. TCRdb analysed the multiplex PCR reads with MiXCR anew, one entry per CDR3 protein. This table holds 550,000 to 650,000 distinct CDR3 sequences, 13% to 15% found once. What was sequenced was blood. The receptor source for this set is a woman aged 40-49 years with Graves' hyperthyroidism. The CDR3 runs from the conserved cysteine through the conserved F or W. The order of the fields is V gene, D gene, J gene, CDR3 protein. The D gene is left open where the match is weak.

>TRBV10-2|-|TRBJ1-5
CANSEFRDGIDQPQHF
>TRBV5-8|-|TRBJ2-5
CATMPYSAVETQYF
>TRBV28|-|TRBJ2-2
CASSFPGVAGSGELFF
>TRBV7-6|-|TRBJ1-3
CASSSRQTSGNTIYF
>TRBV24-1|TRBD2|TRBJ2-5
CATGTSGSGETQYF
>TRBV28|-|TRBJ1-5
CASSFVRGGNQPQHF
>TRBV20-1|TRBD1|TRBJ2-5
CSETTGEYQETQYF
>TRBV27|-|TRBJ2-1
CASRRLPGEQFF
>TRBV12-3/TRBV12-4|TRBD2|TRBJ2-3
CASSPSGRAPPDTQYF
>TRBV11-3|TRBD1|TRBJ2-1
CASSPSDRGEQFF
>TRBV7-3|-|TRBJ2-1
CASSSFGEQFF
>TRBV6-1|TRBD1|TRBJ2-7
CASRSTGVRYEQYF
>TRBV2|-|TRBJ2-5
CASSLGTRRQETQYF
>TRBV4-1|-|TRBJ2-7
CASSQDLHLLNEQYF
>TRBV18|-|TRBJ2-2
CASSPGVAGELFF
>TRBV11-2|TRBD1|TRBJ1-2
CASSSGQGAGSYGYTF
>TRBV3-1|-|TRBJ1-5
CASSQQGRNQPQHF
>TRBV28|-|TRBJ1-6
CASSLKTYTGNSPLHF
>TRBV7-8|-|TRBJ2-1
CASTPGSGSYNEQFF
>TRBV27|TRBD2|TRBJ2-1
CASRRLAGARRDEQFF
>TRBV7-3|TRBD2|TRBJ2-2
CASGLAGGPTGELFF
>TRBV11-2|TRBD2|TRBJ2-1
CASSSGTSGRRREQFF
>TRBV25-1|TRBD2|TRBJ2-5
CASSEETSDRETQYF
>TRBV3-1|TRBD1|TRBJ2-1
CASSQGTGGPNLLPNEQFF
>TRBV6-5|-|TRBJ2-1
CASSYSGPGVYNEQFF
>TRBV15|TRBD1|TRBJ2-7
CATSRDQAGGPYEQYF
>TRBV7-3|-|TRBJ2-1
CASSPPTRDEQFF
>TRBV2|-|TRBJ2-1
CASLLGGDYNEQFF
>TRBV10-3|-|TRBJ2-3
CATRTVTDTQYF
>TRBV5-1|-|TRBJ1-4
CASSSRGGTNEKLFF
>TRBV7-9|-|TRBJ2-3
CASSFTPTVPPDTQYF
>TRBV12-3/TRBV12-4|-|TRBJ2-5
CASSLTGPETQYF
>TRBV7-6|TRBD1|TRBJ2-5
CASSLATGGQGETQYF
>TRBV11-2|-|TRBJ2-2
CASSLAPGANTGELFF
>TRBV28|-|TRBJ2-5
CASSLYIQRTQYF
>TRBV6-1|-|TRBJ1-6
CASSQPLQPLHF
>TRBV28|TRBD2|TRBJ2-1
CASSFRGTSVLDEQFF
>TRBV9|-|TRBJ2-7
CAITRYEQYF
>TRBV6-5|-|TRBJ2-1
CASSYSIQGPYNEQFF
>TRBV20-1|-|TRBJ2-7
CSARDLRQRTYEQYF
>TRBV20-1|TRBD1|TRBJ1-2
CSAIDRGRNYGYTF
>TRBV11-2|TRBD2|TRBJ2-4
CASSLARTSHAKNIQYF
>TRBV29-1|-|TRBJ2-5
CSVAGQKGETQYF
>TRBV7-8|-|TRBJ1-1
CASSLGVVNTEAFF
>TRBV12-3/TRBV12-4|TRBD1|TRBJ1-4
CASRPGTANNEKLFF
>TRBV2|-|TRBJ2-7
CASSESLPYEQYF
>TRBV5-1|-|TRBJ2-5
CASRPVGAVEKTQYF
>TRBV19|-|TRBJ1-5
CASSSWVDQPQHF
>TRBV9|-|TRBJ2-3
CASSPATVITDTQYF
>TRBV7-2|TRBD1|TRBJ1-1
CASSLLQGATTEAFF
>TRBV2|-|TRBJ2-2
CASSESGARTGELFF
>TRBV3-1|-|TRBJ2-7
CASSQGSRNSYEQYF
>TRBV20-1|TRBD2|TRBJ2-7
CSARDPRGGSGSSDEQYF
>TRBV11-2|TRBD2|TRBJ2-1
CASSLGPISGRFTEQFF